What follows is one T cell receptor beta chain and its context. This entry is derived from a study of T cell changes during pregnancy in multiple sclerosis. CDR1 MGHRA and CDR2 YSYEKL come from the germline V gene. The CDR3 covers 19 residues. Trimming shortened V by 2 bases and J by 0 bases, and 17 bases separated the two germline ends. Libraries were prepared by immunoSEQ multiplex PCR; TCRdb keeps only in-frame clonotypes and omits some of them. The top ten hold around 0.4% of the sample, which has tens of thousands of clones, about 95% seen once. This clonotype was obtained from a female donor with multiple sclerosis, enrolled in a pregnancy study. The rearrangement uses TRBV4-1 and TRBJ2-6; tentatively, D is TRBD2 (6 bases). Sample: CD4+ T cells from peripheral blood mononuclear cells, taken in the second trimester of pregnancy. This CDR3 reads CASSQIGLRDFSGANVLTF. The DNA of the CDR3 is TGCGCCAGCAGCCAAATAGGTCTGCGGGATTTCTCTGGGGCCAACGTCCTGACTTTC.